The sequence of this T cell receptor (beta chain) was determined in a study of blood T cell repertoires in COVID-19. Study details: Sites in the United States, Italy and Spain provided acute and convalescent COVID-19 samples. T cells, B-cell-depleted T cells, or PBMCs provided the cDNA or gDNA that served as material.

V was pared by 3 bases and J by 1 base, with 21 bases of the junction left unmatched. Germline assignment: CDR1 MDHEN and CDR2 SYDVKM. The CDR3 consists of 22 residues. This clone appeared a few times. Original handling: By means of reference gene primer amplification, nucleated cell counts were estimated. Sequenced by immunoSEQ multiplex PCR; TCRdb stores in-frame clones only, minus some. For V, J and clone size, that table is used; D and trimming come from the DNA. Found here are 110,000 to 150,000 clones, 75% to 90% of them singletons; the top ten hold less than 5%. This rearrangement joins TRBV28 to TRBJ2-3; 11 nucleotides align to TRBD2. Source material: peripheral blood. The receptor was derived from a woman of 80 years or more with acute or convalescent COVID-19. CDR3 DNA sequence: TGTGCCAGCAGTTTTGTTTACCCTTCAGGACTAGCGGGCAAGGGGGGCACAGATACGCAGTATTTT. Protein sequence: CASSFVYPSGLAGKGGTDTQYF.